A selection of T cell receptor beta chains follows, all from one sample in a study of OX40 agonist ivuxolimab in advanced cancers. Assay used: immunoSEQ multiplex PCR; TCRdb lists only in-frame clones, some missing. The sample records 80,000 or so clones, roughly 90% being singletons. The sequencing used CD4+ or CD8+ T cells sorted from blood, collected in a trial of the OX40 agonist ivuxolimab. The receptors come from an adult with an advanced solid tumor such as melanoma, head and neck, liver or kidney cancer. The CDR3 runs from the conserved cysteine through the conserved F or W. The D gene is left open where the match is weak. Clone size is stated in some rows and not others, as once, few, many or a class when expanded.

D gene: NA; J gene: TRBJ2-1; V gene: TRBV6-1; clone size: NA; CDR3 length: 14; CDR3 DNA: TGTGCCAGCAAAGAGGGGACGAACATCGGTGAGCAGTTCTTC; CDR3 protein: CASKEGTNIGEQFF
D gene: NA; J gene: TRBJ2-5; V gene: TRBV25-1; clone size: NA; CDR3 length: 14; CDR3 DNA: TGTGCCAGCAGTGAACCAGGGGCCTTGGAGACCCAGTACTTC; CDR3 protein: CASSEPGALETQYF
D gene: NA; J gene: TRBJ2-3; V gene: TRBV6-5; clone size: once; CDR3 length: 14; CDR3 DNA: TGTGCCAGCAGTTACTCCAGGGGCAAGGATACGCAGTATTTT; CDR3 protein: CASSYSRGKDTQYF
D gene: NA; J gene: TRBJ2-7; V gene: TRBV29-1; clone size: NA; CDR3 length: 12; CDR3 DNA: TGCAGCTTTGCAGGGGCGAACTACGAGCAGTACTTC; CDR3 protein: CSFAGANYEQYF
D gene: NA; J gene: TRBJ2-1; V gene: TRBV19; clone size: NA; CDR3 length: 14; CDR3 DNA: TGTGCCAGTAGTATGGGGGTAGGGACGGATGAGCAGTTCTTC; CDR3 protein: CASSMGVGTDEQFF
D gene: NA; J gene: TRBJ2-3; V gene: TRBV6-6; clone size: NA; CDR3 length: 14; CDR3 DNA: TGTGCCAGCAGGTCCAGTTCGGGCACAGATACGCAGTATTTT; CDR3 protein: CASRSSSGTDTQYF
D gene: NA; J gene: TRBJ1-1; V gene: TRBV5-1; clone size: once; CDR3 length: 16; CDR3 DNA: TGCGCCAGCAGCAATGCCCCCCGGGGGGCGAACACTGAAGCTTTCTTT; CDR3 protein: CASSNAPRGANTEAFF
D gene: TRBD2; J gene: TRBJ2-5; V gene: TRBV19; clone size: NA; CDR3 length: 15; CDR3 DNA: TGTGCCAGTAGTATGTCTAGCGGATGGGGAGAGACCCAGTACTTC; CDR3 protein: CASSMSSGWGETQYF
D gene: TRBD1; J gene: TRBJ1-1; V gene: TRBV19; clone size: NA; CDR3 length: 14; CDR3 DNA: TGTGCCAGTATCCCCGGCAGGGGGATCACTGAAGCTTTCTTT; CDR3 protein: CASIPGRGITEAFF
D gene: TRBD2; J gene: TRBJ2-5; V gene: TRBV5-1; clone size: NA; CDR3 length: 16; CDR3 DNA: TGCGCCAGCAGCTTGGCCGGGAGGGGCGCGGAGGAGACCCAGTACTTC; CDR3 protein: CASSLAGRGAEETQYF
D gene: TRBD1; J gene: TRBJ2-7; V gene: TRBV5-1; clone size: NA; CDR3 length: 14; CDR3 DNA: TGCGCCAGCAGCGGGACAGGGGGATCCTACGAGCAGTACTTC; CDR3 protein: CASSGTGGSYEQYF
D gene: TRBD1; J gene: TRBJ1-1; V gene: TRBV30; clone size: NA; CDR3 length: 12; CDR3 DNA: TGTGCCTGGGACAGGGGAGGAACTGAAGCTTTCTTT; CDR3 protein: CAWDRGGTEAFF
D gene: TRBD2; J gene: TRBJ2-1; V gene: TRBV5-6; clone size: NA; CDR3 length: 13; CDR3 DNA: TGTGCCAGCAGCGGCGGGGGCTACAATGAGCAGTTCTTC; CDR3 protein: CASSGGGYNEQFF
D gene: NA; J gene: TRBJ2-1; V gene: TRBV9; clone size: NA; CDR3 length: 15; CDR3 DNA: TGTGCCAGCAGCGTAGGACCGAGGGCCTACAATGAGCAGTTCTTC; CDR3 protein: CASSVGPRAYNEQFF
D gene: TRBD2; J gene: TRBJ2-3; V gene: TRBV7-8; clone size: once; CDR3 length: 17; CDR3 DNA: TGTGCCAGCAGCTTATTCCTAGCGGGGGGGAAATTAGATACGCAGTATTTT; CDR3 protein: CASSLFLAGGKLDTQYF
D gene: TRBD1; J gene: TRBJ1-2; V gene: TRBV19; clone size: few; CDR3 length: 14; CDR3 DNA: TGTGCCAGTAGCGCAGGGACAGGCTCCTATGGCTACACCTTC; CDR3 protein: CASSAGTGSYGYTF
D gene: NA; J gene: TRBJ2-3; V gene: TRBV7-2; clone size: NA; CDR3 length: 14; CDR3 DNA: TGTGCCAGCAGCTTCGCAGGGATAACAGATACGCAGTATTTT; CDR3 protein: CASSFAGITDTQYF
D gene: TRBD1; J gene: TRBJ2-7; V gene: TRBV15; clone size: NA; CDR3 length: 13; CDR3 DNA: TGTGCCACGGCCCGGGACAGGGTCTACGAGCAGTACTTC; CDR3 protein: CATARDRVYEQYF
D gene: NA; J gene: TRBJ2-5; V gene: TRBV5-1; clone size: NA; CDR3 length: 16; CDR3 DNA: TGCGCCAGCAAAACCGCCTCCGGGATCCTCCAAGAGACCCAGTACTTC; CDR3 protein: CASKTASGILQETQYF
D gene: NA; J gene: TRBJ2-2; V gene: TRBV19; clone size: NA; CDR3 length: 14; CDR3 DNA: TGTGCCAGTAGGCTAGGACAGACCACCGGGGAGCTGTTTTTT; CDR3 protein: CASRLGQTTGELFF
D gene: NA; J gene: TRBJ1-2; V gene: TRBV9; clone size: few; CDR3 length: 14; CDR3 DNA: TGTGCCAGCAGCGTACAACCAGGGGAGGATGGCTACACCTTC; CDR3 protein: CASSVQPGEDGYTF
D gene: TRBD2; J gene: TRBJ2-5; V gene: TRBV7-9; clone size: NA; CDR3 length: 19; CDR3 DNA: TGTGCCAGCAAATCCCCAAGGACTAGCGGGGGTTGGAACCAAGAGACCCAGTACTTC; CDR3 protein: CASKSPRTSGGWNQETQYF
D gene: TRBD1; J gene: TRBJ1-2; V gene: TRBV2; clone size: once; CDR3 length: 13; CDR3 DNA: TGTGCCAGCAGCAGGGGGGCTAACTATGGCTACACCTTC; CDR3 protein: CASSRGANYGYTF
D gene: NA; J gene: TRBJ2-1; V gene: TRBV7-8; clone size: NA; CDR3 length: 14; CDR3 DNA: TGTGCCAGCAGCTTAGGGGGAGCGGCGGATGAGCAGTTCTTC; CDR3 protein: CASSLGGAADEQFF
D gene: TRBD1; J gene: TRBJ1-1; V gene: TRBV19; clone size: NA; CDR3 length: 15; CDR3 DNA: TGTGCCAGTAGCACAATGGACAGGGGGAGAGCTGAAGCTTTCTTT; CDR3 protein: CASSTMDRGRAEAFF
D gene: NA; J gene: TRBJ2-4; V gene: TRBV30; clone size: NA; CDR3 length: 14; CDR3 DNA: TGTGCCTGGAGTGTACGGGGGGCCAAAAACATTCAGTACTTC; CDR3 protein: CAWSVRGAKNIQYF
D gene: NA; J gene: TRBJ2-3; V gene: TRBV6-1; clone size: NA; CDR3 length: 13; CDR3 DNA: TGTGCCAGCTCCCTGGACAGCACAGATACGCAGTATTTT; CDR3 protein: CASSLDSTDTQYF
D gene: TRBD2; J gene: TRBJ2-7; V gene: TRBV30; clone size: NA; CDR3 length: 14; CDR3 DNA: TGTGCCTGGAGCCCCTCTTTAGCGGGGGCAGAGCAGTACTTC; CDR3 protein: CAWSPSLAGAEQYF
D gene: NA; J gene: TRBJ1-2; V gene: TRBV4-1; clone size: few; CDR3 length: 15; CDR3 DNA: TGCGCCAGCAGCCAAGCGGATAGGGGTAACTATGGCTACACCTTC; CDR3 protein: CASSQADRGNYGYTF
D gene: TRBD1; J gene: TRBJ2-1; V gene: TRBV5-1; clone size: NA; CDR3 length: 15; CDR3 DNA: TGCGCCAGCAGGGCGACAGGGGGCGAGTACAATGAGCAGTTCTTC; CDR3 protein: CASRATGGEYNEQFF
D gene: NA; J gene: TRBJ1-2; V gene: TRBV28; clone size: NA; CDR3 length: 14; CDR3 DNA: TGTGCCAGCAGACCCGTTGGGATGTTCAACGGCTACACCTTC; CDR3 protein: CASRPVGMFNGYTF
D gene: TRBD2; J gene: TRBJ2-7; V gene: TRBV28; clone size: NA; CDR3 length: 17; CDR3 DNA: TGTGCCAGCAGGGTGGGGTCACTAGCGTCACACTCCTACGAGCAGTACTTC; CDR3 protein: CASRVGSLASHSYEQYF
D gene: NA; J gene: TRBJ1-1; V gene: TRBV28; clone size: NA; CDR3 length: 15; CDR3 DNA: TGTGCCAGCAGTTTTTGGACGACAGGAAACACTGAAGCTTTCTTT; CDR3 protein: CASSFWTTGNTEAFF
D gene: NA; J gene: TRBJ2-7; V gene: TRBV18; clone size: NA; CDR3 length: 15; CDR3 DNA: TGTGCCAGCTCACCGAGTAACGGAATCCGGAACGAGCAGTACTTC; CDR3 protein: CASSPSNGIRNEQYF
D gene: NA; J gene: TRBJ2-3; V gene: TRBV18; clone size: once; CDR3 length: 13; CDR3 DNA: TGTGCCAGCTCACCATTGCCGACAGATACGCAGTATTTT; CDR3 protein: CASSPLPTDTQYF
D gene: NA; J gene: TRBJ1-4; V gene: TRBV19; clone size: NA; CDR3 length: 16; CDR3 DNA: TGTGCCAGTAGCCAGTCTAAAGGGAGAAATAATGAAAAACTGTTTTTT; CDR3 protein: CASSQSKGRNNEKLFF
D gene: TRBD1; J gene: TRBJ2-2; V gene: TRBV19; clone size: NA; CDR3 length: 15; CDR3 DNA: TGTGCCAGTAGTAAGACAGGGGGGTCCACCGGGGAGCTGTTTTTT; CDR3 protein: CASSKTGGSTGELFF
D gene: TRBD1; J gene: TRBJ1-6; V gene: TRBV5-4; clone size: NA; CDR3 length: 15; CDR3 DNA: TGTGCCAGCAGCCCTGGACAGGCCGGGAATTCACCCCTCCACTTT; CDR3 protein: CASSPGQAGNSPLHF
D gene: NA; J gene: TRBJ2-1; V gene: TRBV5-1; clone size: NA; CDR3 length: 17; CDR3 DNA: TGCGCCAGCAGCTTCCCCCGGGACTCAAACGTATACAATGAGCAGTTCTTC; CDR3 protein: CASSFPRDSNVYNEQFF
D gene: TRBD2; J gene: TRBJ2-1; V gene: TRBV15; clone size: NA; CDR3 length: 19; CDR3 DNA: TGTGCCACCAGCAGGGGACTAGCGGGAATCTTAGGCTCCTACAATGAGCAGTTCTTC; CDR3 protein: CATSRGLAGILGSYNEQFF
D gene: TRBD2; J gene: TRBJ2-3; V gene: TRBV6-4; clone size: NA; CDR3 length: 17; CDR3 DNA: TGTGCCAGCAGTGGGACTAGCGGGAGGCCAGCCACAGATACGCAGTATTTT; CDR3 protein: CASSGTSGRPATDTQYF
D gene: TRBD2; J gene: TRBJ2-1; V gene: TRBV4-1; clone size: few; CDR3 length: 21; CDR3 DNA: TGCGCCAGCAGCCAACCCAACGGGAGGCTAGCGGGAGGTTTTTTAGTGCTTGGGCAGTTCTTC; CDR3 protein: CASSQPNGRLAGGFLVLGQFF